The 9 T cell receptor beta chains below come from one sample, sequenced in a study of T cells in Graves' hyperthyroidism and ophthalmopathy. Amplified regions were TCR beta CDR3 sequences from RNA transcripts. TCR CDR3 underwent first-round RT-PCR with the HTBI primer set. MiXCR was run by TCRdb on the multiplex PCR reads, yielding one entry per CDR3 protein. Of 500,000 to 600,000 distinct CDR3 sequences in the sample, 46% were seen once. The sample was peripheral blood or thyroid tissue (not recorded which). The receptors were sampled from an adult woman with Graves' disease, either hyperthyroidism or ophthalmopathy (not recorded which).

V gene TRBV5-1 combines with J gene TRBJ1-2; perhaps TRBD1 as D (5 bases). V lost 4 bases, J lost 0 bases, and 13 bases lay in between. Germline loops: CDR1 SGHRS, CDR2 YFSETQ. The CDR3 runs 15 residues. The CDR3 bases are TGCGCCAGCAGCCCCGGAGGGACTGCTAACTATGGCTACACCTTC. Its translation is CASSPGGTANYGYTF.

The chain joins TRBV19 to TRBJ2-2; D is unclear. Trimming removed 7 bases from V and 5 bases from J, with 26 bases in between. Looked up from germline, CDR1 is LNHDA and CDR2 is SQIVND (reference sequence). The CDR3 has 18 amino acids. The CDR3 is CASTNPRPGPTETGELFF. The DNA for the CDR3 is TGTGCCAGTACCAACCCCCGCCCCGGGCCCACGGAGACCGGGGAGCTGTTTTTT.

This clonotype occurred many times. V usage is TRBV7-2 and J usage is TRBJ1-1, with D possibly matching TRBD1 (5 bases). Germline V gene data show CDR1 as SGHTA and CDR2 as FQGNSA. Trimming took 0 bases from V and 7 from J, leaving 9 bases between them. The CDR3 runs 13 residues. CDR3: CASSLAGGNEAFF. DNA of the CDR3: TGTGCCAGCAGCTTAGCCGGGGGAAATGAAGCTTTCTTT. Combining the CDR3 with reference TRBV7-2 and TRBJ1-1 gives the whole variable domain GAGVSQSPSNKVTEKGKDVELRCDPISGHTALYWYRQSLGQGLEFLIYFQGNSAPDKSGLPSDRFSAERTGGSVSTLTIQRTQQEDSAVYLCASSLAGGNEAFFGQGTRLTVV.

Many counts were recorded for this clonotype. This rearrangement joins TRBV2 to TRBJ1-4, with a possible D match to TRBD1 (6 bases). Germline CDR1 and CDR2: SNHLY and FYNNEI. The CDR3 has 17 residues. V was trimmed by 1 base and J by 2 bases, leaving 14 bases between them. CDR3 amino acids: CASSEDRGGWTNEKLFF. The CDR3 bases are TGTGCCAGCAGTGAAGATCGAGGGGGGTGGACTAATGAAAAACTGTTTTTT.

Details on this clonotype: A read error may produce the germline difference seen at one junction end. The CDR3 region is CVIGRMNTEAFF. As DNA, the CDR3 is TGTGTCATCGGGAGAATGAACACTGAAGCCTTCTTT. The genes are TRBV10-3 and TRBJ1-1; D is unclear. The CDR3 has 12 amino acids. In germline, CDR1 is ENHRY, CDR2 SYGVKD.

This chain joins TRBV7-8 and TRBJ2-2; 8 positions match TRBD2. Trimming cost V 2 bases and J 0 bases; bases outside gene matches: 8. The CDR3 is made up of 18 amino acids. CDR1 is SGHVS, CDR2 FQNEAQ, per germline. CDR3 amino acids: CASSLSAGGTANTGELFF. CDR3 DNA sequence: TGTGCCAGCAGCTTAAGTGCGGGAGGCACCGCGAACACCGGGGAGCTGTTTTTT.

The chain has TRBV6-6 and TRBJ1-5, with 7 nucleotides matching TRBD1. CDR1 MNHNY and CDR2 SVGAGI come from the germline V gene (reference sequence). The CDR3 contains 15 residues. The V and J ends lost 4 bases and 6 bases, in that order; junction bases with no gene match: 9. CDR3 bases: TGTGCCAGCAGTTTTGGGGGACAGTTTCGTCAGCCCCAGCATTTT. Its translation: CASSFGGQFRQPQHF.

This chain connects TRBV20-1 to TRBJ2-5; D possibly corresponds to TRBD2 (5 bases). This CDR3 contains 11 residues. Germline-derived CDR1 and CDR2 are DFQATT and SNEGSKA (reference sequence). V was trimmed by 6 bases and J by 8 bases, leaving 13 bases between them. The CDR3 DNA is TGCAGTGCAAAGGACTCAGAAACCCAGTACTTC. Translated, it gives CSAKDSETQYF.

To note about this clonotype: This may be a read error: a much more frequent sequence differs by one nucleotide. As the CDR3 is not closed by the conserved phenylalanine or tryptophan, this likely results from a read error. The chain combines TRBV5-1 with TRBJ2-5; 9 bases are shared with TRBD2. CDR1 and CDR2 from the germline V gene are SGHRS and YFSETQ. The CDR3 totals 18 residues. J was trimmed by 5 bases and V by 1 base; bases with no gene match: 15. This CDR3 reads CASSLRFSSGAKRETQYL. CDR3 DNA: TGCGCCAGCAGCTTGAGGTTTTCTAGCGGGGCAAAGAGGGAGACCCAGTACCTC.